This section outlines one T cell receptor beta chain sequence together with its context. Its antigen remains unknown. This sample includes further DNA sequences coding for the same CDR3. The data derive from a study of shared clonotypes between healthy human individuals. Broader study findings: Sampling covered blood only; tissue repertoires likely differ.

Clones were read by immunoSEQ multiplex PCR, and TCRdb kept only the in-frame ones, dropping some. This sample has some 1 million clones, with about three quarters found just once. The CDR3 is 14 amino acids. Germline V lookup: CDR1 MNHNY, CDR2 SVGAGI (reference sequence). Losses at the gene ends were 6 bases for V and 1 base for J; bases not matched to a gene: 1. This clonotype originated in a man aged 18 to 30 in good health. This chain links TRBV6-6 with TRBJ1-5, with 9 positions matching TRBD1. Sequencing input: memory CD4+ T cells sorted from blood. Specified subset: CD45RA-negative fraction. Here the CDR3 reads CASSDRGSNQPQHF. The CDR3 DNA follows: TGTGCCAGCAGCGACAGGGGGAGCAATCAGCCCCAGCATTTT.